Many counts were recorded for the clone carrying this T cell receptor beta chain. The antigen is unknown. V shed 3 bases and J 6 bases; nucleotides not matched to a gene: 14. The CDR3 consists of 17 residues. Germline V CDR1 and CDR2: GTSNPN, SVGIG (reference sequence). These data originate in a study of Graves' ophthalmopathy and Graves' hyperthyroidism. Study-level results: In blood, most expanded thyroid clonotypes above 0.001 frequency were also detected.

Amplified TCR beta CDR3 regions were obtained using RNA transcripts as template. HTBI-primed RT-PCR formed the first round, and a multiplex PCR formed the second. MiXCR was run by TCRdb on the multiplex PCR reads, yielding one entry per CDR3 protein. The data contain a few hundred thousand distinct CDR3 sequences, around a sixth of them singletons. The clonotype was recovered from an adult man with Graves' ophthalmopathy. J is TRBJ2-2 and V is TRBV30; 9 bases fit TRBD2. The sample comprised peripheral blood. CDR3 residues: CAWRQGEGLAGAGELFF. The CDR3 DNA reads as TGTGCCTGGAGGCAAGGAGAGGGACTAGCTGGGGCCGGGGAGCTGTTTTTT.